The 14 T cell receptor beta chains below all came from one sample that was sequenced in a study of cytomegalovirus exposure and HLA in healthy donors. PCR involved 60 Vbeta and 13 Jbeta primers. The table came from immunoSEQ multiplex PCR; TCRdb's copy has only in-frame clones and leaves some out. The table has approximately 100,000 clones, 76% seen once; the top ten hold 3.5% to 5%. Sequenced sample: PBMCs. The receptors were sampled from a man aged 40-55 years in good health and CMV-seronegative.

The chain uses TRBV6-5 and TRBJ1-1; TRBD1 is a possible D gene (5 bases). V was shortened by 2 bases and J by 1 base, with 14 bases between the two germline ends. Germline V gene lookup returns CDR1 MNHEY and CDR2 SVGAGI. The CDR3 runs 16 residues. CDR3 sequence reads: CASSYESRGGNTEAFF. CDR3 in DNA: TGTGCCAGCAGTTACGAGTCGCGGGGGGGGAACACTGAAGCTTTCTTT.

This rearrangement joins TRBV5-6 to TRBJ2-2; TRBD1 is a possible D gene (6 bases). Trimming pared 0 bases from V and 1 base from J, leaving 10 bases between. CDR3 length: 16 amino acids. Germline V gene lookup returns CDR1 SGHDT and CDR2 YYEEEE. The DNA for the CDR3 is TGTGCCAGCAGCTTGGTAGCAGGGGTGAACACCGGGGAGCTGTTTTTT. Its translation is CASSLVAGVNTGELFF.

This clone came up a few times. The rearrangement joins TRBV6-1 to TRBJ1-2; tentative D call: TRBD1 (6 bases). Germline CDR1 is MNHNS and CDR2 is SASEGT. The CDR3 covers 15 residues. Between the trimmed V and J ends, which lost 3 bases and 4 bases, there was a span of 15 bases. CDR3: CASSESTGTGYGYTF. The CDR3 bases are TGTGCCAGCAGTGAGTCGACAGGAACAGGCTATGGCTACACCTTC.

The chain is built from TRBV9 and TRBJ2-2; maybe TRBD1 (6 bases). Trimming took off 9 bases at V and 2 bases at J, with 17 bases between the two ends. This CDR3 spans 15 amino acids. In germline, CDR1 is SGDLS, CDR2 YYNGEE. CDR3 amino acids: CATGMGALNTGELFF. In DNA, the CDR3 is TGTGCCACCGGTATGGGGGCTCTAAACACCGGGGAGCTGTTTTTT.

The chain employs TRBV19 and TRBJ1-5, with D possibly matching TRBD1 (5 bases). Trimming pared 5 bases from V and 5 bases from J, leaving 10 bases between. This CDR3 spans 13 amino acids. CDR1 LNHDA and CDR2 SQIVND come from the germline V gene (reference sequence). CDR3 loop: CASSSTGYQPQHF. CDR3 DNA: TGTGCCAGTAGTTCCACAGGTTATCAGCCCCAGCATTTT. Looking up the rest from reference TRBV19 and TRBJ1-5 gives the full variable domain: DGGITQSPKYLFRKEGQNVTLSCEQNLNHDAMYWYRQDPGQGLRLIYYSQIVNDFQKGDIAEGYSVSREKKESFPLTVTSAQKNPTAFYLCASSSTGYQPQHFGDGTRLSIL.

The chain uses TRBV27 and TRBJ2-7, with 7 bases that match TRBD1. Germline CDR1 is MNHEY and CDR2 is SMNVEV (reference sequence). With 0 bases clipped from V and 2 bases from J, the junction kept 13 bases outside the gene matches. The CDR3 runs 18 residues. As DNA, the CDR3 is TGTGCCAGCAGTTTATCGAGGGGGCCCAGGGCTGGGGCCTACGAGCAGTACTTC. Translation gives CASSLSRGPRAGAYEQYF.

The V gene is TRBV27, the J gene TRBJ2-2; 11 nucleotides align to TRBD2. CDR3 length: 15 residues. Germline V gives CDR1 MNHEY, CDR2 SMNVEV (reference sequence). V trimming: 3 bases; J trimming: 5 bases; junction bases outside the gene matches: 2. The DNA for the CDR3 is TGTGCCAGCAGTTTGCGACTAGCGGGGACCGGGGAGCTGTTTTTT. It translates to CASSLRLAGTGELFF.

The CDR3 DNA reads TGTGCCAGCAGGCCGGGACTTTTAAATCAGCCCCAGCATTTT. This sequence encodes CASRPGLLNQPQHF. V is TRBV5-5 and J is TRBJ1-5; possibly TRBD1 for D (5 bases). Trimming removed 5 bases at V and 4 bases at J, with 13 bases between. The CDR3 runs 14 residues. Per the germline V gene, CDR1 is SGHKS and CDR2 is YYEKEE (reference sequence).

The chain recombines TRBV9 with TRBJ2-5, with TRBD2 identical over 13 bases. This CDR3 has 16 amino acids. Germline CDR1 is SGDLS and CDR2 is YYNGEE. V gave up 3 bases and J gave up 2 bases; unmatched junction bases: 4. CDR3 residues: CASSATSGGKQETQYF. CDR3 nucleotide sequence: TGTGCCAGCAGCGCGACTAGCGGGGGGAAACAAGAGACCCAGTACTTC.

In DNA form, the CDR3 reads TGTGCCAGCAGCCTCTTGACAGGGGGCCCGGAGCAGTTCTTC. Protein product: CASSLLTGGPEQFF. The chain combines TRBV7-2 with TRBJ2-1, with 10 nucleotides matching TRBD1. Germline V gene sequence: CDR1 SGHTA, CDR2 FQGNSA. This CDR3 comprises 14 residues. The J segment lost 10 bases and the V segment lost 5 bases, leaving 8 bases of the junction unmatched.

The CDR3 spells CASSVSSGGAYNEQFF. The CDR3 DNA follows: TGTGCCAGCAGCGTTTCTAGCGGGGGAGCATACAATGAGCAGTTCTTC. The chain links TRBV9 to TRBJ2-1; 10 positions agree with TRBD2. V shed 2 bases and J 4 bases; nucleotides not matched to a gene: 6. The CDR3 is made up of 16 amino acids. Germline CDR1 is SGDLS and CDR2 is YYNGEE.

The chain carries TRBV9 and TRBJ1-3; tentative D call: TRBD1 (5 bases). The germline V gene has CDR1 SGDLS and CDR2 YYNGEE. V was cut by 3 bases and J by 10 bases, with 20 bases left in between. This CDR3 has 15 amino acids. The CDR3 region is CASSEGSGESRTIYF. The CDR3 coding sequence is TGTGCCAGCAGCGAGGGATCGGGGGAATCAAGAACCATATATTTT. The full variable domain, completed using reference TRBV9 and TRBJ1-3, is DSGVTQTPKHLITATGQRVTLRCSPRSGDLSVYWYQQSLDQGLQFLIQYYNGEERAKGNILERFSAQQFPDLHSELNLSSLELGDSALYFCASSEGSGESRTIYFGEGSWLTVV.

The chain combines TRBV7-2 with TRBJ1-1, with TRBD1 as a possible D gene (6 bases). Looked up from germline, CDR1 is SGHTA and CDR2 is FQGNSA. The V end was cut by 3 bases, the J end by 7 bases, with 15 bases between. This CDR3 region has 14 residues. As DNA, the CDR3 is TGTGCCAGCAGCTTTAGGGGGGGGGACCGTGAAGCTTTCTTT. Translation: CASSFRGGDREAFF.

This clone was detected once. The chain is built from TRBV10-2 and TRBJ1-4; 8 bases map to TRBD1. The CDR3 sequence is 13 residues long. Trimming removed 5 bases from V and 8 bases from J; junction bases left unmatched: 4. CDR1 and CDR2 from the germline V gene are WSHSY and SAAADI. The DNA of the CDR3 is TGCGCCAGCAGTCCCGGGACAGGCGAAAAACTGTTTTTT. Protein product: CASSPGTGEKLFF.